This paragraph reports one TCR beta chain. This specimen comes from a study of blood T cell repertoires in COVID-19. Study background: The samples span acute and convalescent COVID-19 from the United States, Italy and Spain. PBMCs, B-cell-depleted T cells, or T cells provided the cDNA or gDNA that made up the material.

V was clipped by 5 bases and J by 8 bases; unmatched bases: 5. Germline CDR1 reads LGHDT; CDR2 reads YNNKEL (reference sequence). The CDR3 is made up of 13 amino acids. Per the study methods: Counts of nucleated cells, estimated from reference gene primer amplification, were obtained. Generated by immunoSEQ multiplex PCR, the TCRdb table keeps only in-frame clones and is missing some. Clone size and the V and J calls come from that table; the DNA yielded D and trimming. The profile covers 150,000 to 200,000 clones, with about 85% appearing a single time and over 7.5% taken by the ten largest. The J gene is TRBJ2-2, the V gene TRBV3-1 (or the pseudogene TRBV3-2), with 7 bases that match TRBD2. The specimen was peripheral blood. The receptor comes from an elderly woman with acute or convalescent COVID-19. CDR3 sequence reads: CASSFSGLGELFF. The DNA for the CDR3 is TGTGCCAGCAGCTTTAGCGGGCTGGGGGAGCTGTTTTTT.